These 10 T cell receptor beta chains were all obtained from the same sample, sequenced in a study of blood T cell repertoires in COVID-19. Assay used: immunoSEQ multiplex PCR; TCRdb lists only in-frame clones, some missing. The sample holds some 65,000 clones, 93% seen once. The sample taken for sequencing was peripheral blood. These receptors were collected from a man aged 70 or older with active COVID-19.

This rearrangement joins TRBV11-3 to TRBJ2-4; TRBD2 is a possible D gene (5 bases). The CDR3 length is 13 residues. Germline lookup yields CDR1 SGHNT and CDR2 YENEEA. Trimming removed 1 base at V and 7 bases at J, with 8 bases between. The CDR3 sequence: CASSLVWENIQYF. CDR3 nucleotide sequence: TGTGCCAGCAGCTTAGTTTGGGAGAACATTCAGTACTTC. Filled out from reference TRBV11-3 and TRBJ2-4, the complete variable domain reads EAGVVQSPRYKIIEKKQPVAFWCNPISGHNTLYWYLQNLGQGPELLIRYENEEAVDDSQLPKDRFSAERLKGVDSTLKIQPAELGDSAVYLCASSLVWENIQYFGAGTRLSVL.

The rearrangement joins TRBV6-5 to TRBJ2-2, with 7 nucleotides matching TRBD2. V gave up 7 bases and J gave up 1 base; unmatched junction bases: 6. Germline CDR1 reads MNHEY; CDR2 reads SVGAGI. The CDR3 length is 15 residues. CDR3 protein: CASTKREGNTGELFF. DNA of the CDR3: TGTGCCAGCACTAAAAGGGAGGGGAACACCGGGGAGCTGTTTTTT.

The chain carries TRBV9 and TRBJ1-2, with D possibly matching TRBD1 (6 bases). The ends were cut back, 0 bases at V and 5 bases at J, with 11 bases in the middle. Germline CDR1 is SGDLS and CDR2 is YYNGEE. CDR3 size: 14 residues. Here the CDR3 reads CASSVVLDSYGYTF. The DNA for the CDR3 is TGTGCCAGCAGCGTAGTTCTGGACAGTTATGGCTACACCTTC.

The chain carries TRBV6-2 or TRBV6-3 and TRBJ1-2, with 9 bases identical to TRBD1. CDR1 and CDR2 from the germline V gene are MNHEY and SVGEGT. This CDR3 is 14 amino acids long. The trim removed 7 bases at V and 7 bases at J, leaving 10 bases unmatched. This chain's CDR3 is CASNPTGGTGGYTF. In DNA form, the CDR3 reads TGTGCCAGCAACCCTACAGGGGGCACGGGTGGCTACACCTTC.

This clone is a singleton in its sample. The CDR3 bases are TGTGCCAGTAGTATTTTTGGTGCAGGGGGCTCCTATAATTCACCCCTCCACTTT. Translation: CASSIFGAGGSYNSPLHF. This chain links TRBV19 with TRBJ1-6, with 7 bases identical to TRBD1. Germline V gives CDR1 LNHDA, CDR2 SQIVND (reference sequence). The CDR3 is 18 residues long. Trimming took 3 bases from V and 0 from J; bases not matched to a gene: 8.

This rearrangement joins TRBV6-1 to TRBJ1-3, with D unclear. Germline CDR1 reads MNHNS; CDR2 reads SASEGT. The CDR3 covers 15 residues. V lost 3 bases to trimming and J lost 0 bases, with 9 bases between them. CDR3 in DNA: TGTGCCAGCAGTGAGTTTGGCAGCTCTGGAAACACCATATATTTT. As protein: CASSEFGSSGNTIYF.

The gene calls are TRBV10-3 and TRBJ1-5, with D maybe TRBD1 (5 bases). Looked up from germline, CDR1 is ENHRY and CDR2 is SYGVKD. The CDR3 loop spans 15 amino acids. V lost 0 bases and J lost 0, with 6 bases in between. CDR3 sequence reads: CAISESDSSNQPQHF. CDR3 sequence (DNA): TGTGCCATCAGTGAGTCCGACAGTAGCAATCAGCCCCAGCATTTT.

This sequence joins TRBV19 and TRBJ2-1; D might be TRBD2 (5 bases). There are 14 residues in the CDR3. The V end lost 3 bases, the J end lost 5 bases, and 11 bases lay between the germline ends. The germline V gene encodes CDR1 LNHDA and CDR2 SQIVND (reference sequence). CDR3: CASSIGGRHNEQFF. Written as DNA, the CDR3 is TGTGCCAGTAGTATTGGCGGGCGACACAATGAGCAGTTCTTC. Supplemented by reference TRBV19 and TRBJ2-1, the full variable domain reads DGGITQSPKYLFRKEGQNVTLSCEQNLNHDAMYWYRQDPGQGLRLIYYSQIVNDFQKGDIAEGYSVSREKKESFPLTVTSAQKNPTAFYLCASSIGGRHNEQFFGPGTRLTVL.

The rearrangement joins TRBV28 to TRBJ1-5; 9 bases are a match to TRBD1. The V segment lost 4 bases and the J segment 6 bases; nucleotides outside the gene matches: 7. This CDR3 is built from 15 residues. Per germline, CDR1 MDHEN and CDR2 SYDVKM. CDR3 DNA sequence: TGTGCCAGCAGTTCCCTCGGGACAGGGCTTCAGCCCCAGCATTTT. Its protein is CASSSLGTGLQPQHF.

This clone came up once. The chain joins TRBV3-1 (or the pseudogene TRBV3-2) to TRBJ1-2, with unresolved D. The V gene lost 0 bases and the J gene lost 3 bases, with 5 bases spanning the gap. The CDR3 runs 13 residues. CDR1 and CDR2 (germline): LGHDT, YNNKEL (reference sequence). The CDR3 here is CASSQEQYYGYTF. In DNA, the CDR3 is TGTGCCAGCAGCCAAGAACAGTACTATGGCTACACCTTC.